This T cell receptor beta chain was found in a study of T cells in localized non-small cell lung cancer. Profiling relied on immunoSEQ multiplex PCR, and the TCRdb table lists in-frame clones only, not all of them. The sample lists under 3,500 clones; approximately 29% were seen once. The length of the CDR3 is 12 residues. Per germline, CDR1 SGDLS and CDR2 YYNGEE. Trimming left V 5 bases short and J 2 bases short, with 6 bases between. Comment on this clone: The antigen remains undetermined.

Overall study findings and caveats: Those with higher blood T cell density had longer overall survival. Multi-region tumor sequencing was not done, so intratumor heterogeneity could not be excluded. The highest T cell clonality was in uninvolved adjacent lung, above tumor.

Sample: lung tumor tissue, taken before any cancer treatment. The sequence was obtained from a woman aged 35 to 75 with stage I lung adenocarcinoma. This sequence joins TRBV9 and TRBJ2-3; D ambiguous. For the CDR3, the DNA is TGTGCCAGCAGTGAAATCACAGATACGCAGTATTTT. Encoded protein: CASSEITDTQYF.